One and the same sample provided the 17 T cell receptor beta chains below, sequenced in a study of T-cell reconstitution after alpha-beta-depleted transplantation in children listed by TCRdb under 2016. The library was built by means of PCR. Instrument used: Illumina HiSeq 2500. TCR libraries were prepared with molecular barcoding, using unique molecular identifiers to normalize TCRbeta repertoire quantification. Starting from the raw public reads, TCRdb applied fastp trimming at Q25, assembled clones with MiXCR and retained in-frame beta chains. Entries that share a CDR3 protein sequence are merged under the most common genes and DNA. This sample lists roughly 500,000 distinct CDR3 sequences; about 33% were detected once. The leading ten clones occupy around 2.5% of the sample. Sequencing was performed on PBMCs from the stem cell graft donor, taken from the stem cell graft. Source of these receptors: a human donor who donated a stem cell graft to a child with aplastic anemia.

In its sample, this clonotype was seen once. The chain recombines TRBV30 with TRBJ1-2; TRBD1 might be the D (6 bases). Germline V CDR1 and CDR2: GTSNPN, SVGIG (reference sequence). The ends were cut back, 5 bases at V and 0 bases at J, with 13 bases in the middle. The CDR3 spans 14 residues. CDR3 sequence: CAWQRKGANYGYTF. The CDR3 DNA sequence: TGTGCCTGGCAAAGGAAGGGGGCTAACTATGGCTACACCTTC.

The rearrangement links TRBV27 to TRBJ2-7; D assignment may be TRBD1 or TRBD2 (5 bases each). The V end lost 6 bases, the J end lost 2 bases, and 11 bases lay between the germline ends. Germline V lookup: CDR1 MNHEY, CDR2 SMNVEV (reference sequence). The CDR3 contains 13 residues. The CDR3 loop is CASSRDGAYEQYV. The CDR3 nucleotides are TGTGCCAGCAGCCGGGACGGTGCCTACGAGCAGTACGTC.

This clonotype was observed a few times. This chain links TRBV28 with TRBJ2-1; TRBD2 is a possible D gene (6 bases). With 3 bases removed from V and 9 bases from J, the gap between germline ends came to 15 bases. Germline values: CDR1 MDHEN, CDR2 SYDVKM. This CDR3 contains 14 residues. CDR3: CASSFWRDGREQFF. CDR3 coding DNA: TGTGCCAGCAGTTTCTGGCGGGACGGGCGTGAGCAGTTCTTC.

This clonotype was detected a few times. The genes are TRBV20-1 and TRBJ2-7; unclear D gene. The V gene's germline CDR1 is DFQATT and CDR2 SNEGSKA (reference sequence). The CDR3 is 13 residues long. V lost 0 bases and J lost 2, with 8 bases in between. This CDR3 is CSARELSAYEQYF. CDR3 nucleotides: TGCAGTGCTAGAGAGTTATCCGCCTACGAGCAGTACTTC.

The gene calls are TRBV6-1 and TRBJ2-2; D is uncertain. Germline CDR1 MNHNS, CDR2 SASEGT. The CDR3 covers 13 residues. V lost 7 bases and J lost 2, with 8 bases in between. CDR3 residues: CASKGSNTGELFF. The DNA of the CDR3 is TGTGCCAGCAAAGGGTCAAACACCGGGGAGCTGTTTTTT.

This clonotype turned up a few times. The J gene is TRBJ1-5, the V gene TRBV27, with D unclear. With 4 bases removed from V and 4 bases from J, the gap between germline ends came to 20 bases. This CDR3 spans 17 amino acids. CDR1 MNHEY and CDR2 SMNVEV come from the germline V gene (reference sequence). This CDR3 reads CASSSNDGFGFNQPQHF. CDR3 nucleotide sequence: TGTGCCAGCAGTTCCAACGACGGGTTCGGTTTTAATCAGCCCCAGCATTTT.

This chain joins TRBV15 and TRBJ2-7; D call uncertain. Germline V gene lookup returns CDR1 LNHNV and CDR2 YYDKDF (reference sequence). Trimming shortened V by 1 base and J by 2 bases, and 9 bases separated the two germline ends. CDR3 size: 14 residues. The CDR3, as DNA: TGTGCCACCAGCAGAGGGTCTCCAACCTACGAGCAGTACTTC. Translated: CATSRGSPTYEQYF.

The chain is built from TRBV29-1 and TRBJ2-2; 8 bases are shared with TRBD1. Per the germline V gene, CDR1 is SQVTM and CDR2 is ANQGSEA. V was pared by 4 bases and J by 8 bases, with 3 bases of the junction left unmatched. This CDR3 contains 12 residues. The CDR3 sequence: CSVGQGMGELFF. The CDR3 DNA is TGCAGCGTTGGACAGGGGATGGGGGAGCTGTTTTTT.

This clonotype occurred a few times. The chain recombines TRBV18 with TRBJ2-7; 9 bases are a match to TRBD2. V lost 3 bases to trimming and J lost 4 bases; unmatched junction nucleotides: 10. Germline V gene data show CDR1 as KGHSH and CDR2 as LQKENI. This CDR3 has 16 amino acids. Here the CDR3 reads CASSPSSGKNGYEQYV. The CDR3 DNA sequence: TGTGCCAGCTCACCTTCTAGCGGGAAGAATGGGTACGAGCAGTACGTC.

V is TRBV27 and J is TRBJ2-7, with 7 positions matching TRBD1. Germline CDR1 is MNHEY and CDR2 is SMNVEV (reference sequence). This CDR3 is 15 amino acids long. Unmatched junction bases numbered 6, after V lost 2 bases and J lost 2 bases. CDR3 loop: CASSLTQGSAYEQYF. The CDR3 nucleotides are TGTGCCAGCAGTTTAACACAGGGGTCGGCCTACGAGCAGTACTTC.

This clonotype was counted only a few times. J is TRBJ1-1 and V is TRBV18, with 7 nucleotides matching TRBD1. After removal of 3 bases from V and 1 base from J, the junction contained 5 bases not matched to a gene. From germline, CDR1 is KGHSH and CDR2 LQKENI. The CDR3 totals 15 residues. The CDR3 protein is CASSPGGGGNTEAFF. The CDR3 DNA follows: TGTGCCAGCTCACCGGGAGGGGGCGGGAACACTGAAGCTTTCTTT.

This clonotype showed up just a few times. V gene TRBV4-3 combines with J gene TRBJ2-7; D not certain. V was shortened by 3 bases and J by 0 bases, with 6 bases between the two germline ends. Germline-derived CDR1 and CDR2 are LGHNA and YSLEER. The CDR3 extends over 13 amino acids. The DNA for the CDR3 is TGCGCCAGCAGCCATGAGAGCTCCTACGAGCAGTACTTC. It encodes CASSHESSYEQYF.

This clonotype was recorded a few times. This chain joins TRBV15 and TRBJ1-6; D gene unclear. Germline lookup yields CDR1 LNHNV and CDR2 YYDKDF (reference sequence). This CDR3 comprises 13 residues. The germline V and J ends were trimmed by 5 bases and 9 bases, with 11 bases remaining between them. The CDR3 sequence is CATSDSTGSPLHF. The CDR3, as DNA: TGTGCCACCAGCGATTCGACTGGTTCACCCCTCCACTTT.

The DNA of the CDR3 is TGTGCCAGTAGTATCATCCAGGGGTCAGATACGCAGTATTTT. Its protein is CASSIIQGSDTQYF. The rearrangement links TRBV19 to TRBJ2-3; D may be TRBD1 (6 bases). CDR3 length: 14 residues. Trimming took 3 bases from V and 4 from J, leaving 11 bases between them. CDR1 is LNHDA, CDR2 SQIVND, per germline (reference sequence).

This clonotype was detected only a few times. The genes are TRBV20-1 and TRBJ1-4; D gene uncertain. Trimming left V 0 bases short and J 6 bases short, with 11 bases between. CDR3 length equals 14 residues. The germline gives CDR1 DFQATT, CDR2 SNEGSKA (reference sequence). The CDR3 protein is CSARDTRVDEKLFF. As DNA, the CDR3 is TGCAGTGCTAGAGATACGCGAGTAGATGAAAAACTGTTTTTT.

This chain links TRBV7-2 with TRBJ1-1; no firm D call. This CDR3 contains 14 residues. CDR1 and CDR2 from the germline V gene are SGHTA and FQGNSA. V gave up 5 bases and J gave up 1 base, with 11 bases separating them. The CDR3 DNA reads TGTGCCAGCAGCGGAAAACGGGAGAACACTGAAGCTTTCTTT. The encoded protein is CASSGKRENTEAFF.

The chain is built from TRBV29-1 and TRBJ2-2, with 10 bases fitting TRBD1. CDR3 length: 13 amino acids. Germline V CDR1 and CDR2: SQVTM, ANQGSEA. V was clipped by 4 bases and J by 5 bases; unmatched bases: 1. Here the CDR3 reads CSVGQGATGELFF. CDR3 in DNA: TGCAGCGTTGGACAGGGGGCAACCGGGGAGCTGTTTTTT.